What follows are 8 T cell receptor beta chains derived from one specimen sequenced in a study of shared T cell receptors in the human thymus. Measured with immunoSEQ multiplex PCR; TCRdb has only the in-frame clones, and not every one. Of 720,000 or so clones in the sample, roughly 88% were seen once. The sample was also linked to a second study, of human thymus T cells.

Sequences were obtained from thymocytes. Receptor source: a girl less than two years old with a congenital heart defect.

The rearrangement joins TRBV14 to TRBJ2-7, with TRBD1 identical over 9 bases. With V trimmed by 1 base and J by 3 bases, 7 bases remained unmatched. The CDR3 runs 16 residues. Per the germline V gene, CDR1 is SGHDN and CDR2 is FVKESK. The CDR3 loop reads CASSQGTGDGCYEQYF. The CDR3 DNA is TGTGCCAGCAGCCAAGGGACAGGGGACGGGTGCTACGAGCAGTACTTC.

The CDR3 sequence: CASSPGERTQPQHF. For the CDR3, the DNA is TGTGCCAGCTCACCAGGGGAGAGGACTCAGCCCCAGCATTTT. J is TRBJ1-5 and V is TRBV18; D is ambiguous. Germline V gives CDR1 KGHSH, CDR2 LQKENI. The CDR3 totals 14 residues. The ends were cut back, 2 bases at V and 6 bases at J, with 11 bases in the middle.

This clone has only a few counts. This rearrangement joins TRBV11-2 to TRBJ2-3, with TRBD2 as a possible D gene (6 bases). CDR1 and CDR2 from the germline V gene are SGHAT and FQNNGV. The CDR3 totals 16 residues. Deletions cut 5 bases from V and 5 bases from J, with 20 bases between. CDR3 region: CASSPPRSEGEDTQYF. For the CDR3, the DNA is TGTGCCAGCAGCCCCCCGAGGTCGGAGGGAGAAGATACGCAGTATTTT.

The chain is built from TRBV5-1 and TRBJ2-7; tentative D call: TRBD1 (6 bases). Trimming cost V 4 bases and J 2 bases, with 13 bases left between them. This CDR3 spans 14 amino acids. Germline V CDR1 and CDR2: SGHRS, YFSETQ. CDR3 sequence (DNA): TGCGCCAGCAGCCACCAGGGGATCCCCTACGAGCAGTACTTC. Amino acid sequence: CASSHQGIPYEQYF. Complete variable domain (other parts from reference TRBV5-1 and TRBJ2-7): KAGVTQTPRYLIKTRGQQVTLSCSPISGHRSVSWYQQTPGQGLQFLFEYFSETQRNKGNFPGRFSGRQFSNSRSEMNVSTLELGDSALYLCASSHQGIPYEQYFGPGTRLTVT.

J is TRBJ2-6 and V is TRBV19; D is perhaps TRBD2 (6 bases). The germline V gene has CDR1 LNHDA and CDR2 SQIVND (reference sequence). The CDR3 is 17 residues long. The V end was cut by 7 bases, the J end by 4 bases, with 20 bases between. The CDR3 nucleotides read TGTGCCAGTACCACAGGAGGGGAGTTAGCCGGGGCCAACGTCCTGACTTTC. Amino acids: CASTTGGELAGANVLTF.

The chain combines TRBV14 with TRBJ2-2, with TRBD1 identical over 11 bases. The junction had 6 bases not matched to a gene; V was cut back by 5 bases and J by 7 bases. This CDR3 has 15 residues. The germline V gene has CDR1 SGHDN and CDR2 FVKESK. Here the CDR3 reads CASSAGTGGIGELFF. The CDR3 region has the DNA TGTGCCAGCAGCGCAGGGACAGGGGGTATCGGGGAGCTGTTTTTT.

CDR3 region: CASSYREHEKLFF. The CDR3 coding sequence is TGTGCCAGCAGCTACAGAGAGCATGAAAAACTGTTTTTT. V and J are TRBV7-2 and TRBJ1-4; D remains ambiguous. In germline, CDR1 is SGHTA, CDR2 FQGNSA. This CDR3 is built from 13 residues. V lost 4 bases and J lost 6, with 9 bases in between.

There are a few counts of this clone. This chain links TRBV27 with TRBJ2-1, with D hard to call. Germline V gene lookup returns CDR1 MNHEY and CDR2 SMNVEV (reference sequence). Trimming took off 6 bases at V and 2 bases at J, with 17 bases between the two ends. This CDR3 spans 16 amino acids. This CDR3 is CASSPSPRGPYNEQFF. Here the CDR3 DNA reads TGTGCCAGCAGCCCTTCACCCAGAGGCCCCTACAATGAGCAGTTCTTC.